These 26 T cell receptor beta chains came from one sample sequenced in a study of PD-1 blockade in classical Hodgkin lymphoma. All patients experienced relapse after autologous stem cell transplantation, and brentuximab vedotin exposure was variable. Method: immunoSEQ multiplex PCR; TCRdb's copy keeps in-frame clones and lacks some. The table lists approximately 60,000 clones, about nine tenths of them singletons. Sample: peripheral blood mononuclear cells (PBMCs), taken at baseline. Receptor source: a human donor with classical Hodgkin lymphoma.

The chain joins TRBV2 to TRBJ1-5, with D unresolved. Trimming cost V 7 bases and J 0 bases, with 7 bases left between them. Germline lookup yields CDR1 SNHLY and CDR2 FYNNEI. The CDR3 runs to 13 residues. The CDR3 region is CASMDGSNQPQHF. CDR3 in DNA: TGTGCCAGCATGGACGGTAGCAATCAGCCCCAGCATTTT. The whole variable domain, filled in from reference TRBV2 and TRBJ1-5, reads EPEVTQTPSHQVTQMGQEVILRCVPISNHLYFYWYRQILGQKVEFLVSFYNNEISEKSEIFDDQFSVERPDGSNFTLKIRSTKLEDSAMYFCASMDGSNQPQHFGDGTRLSIL.

J is TRBJ2-2 and V is TRBV25-1; possibly TRBD1 for D (6 bases). V lost 1 base to trimming and J lost 5 bases, with 14 bases between them. The CDR3 has 16 amino acids. Germline CDR1 is MGHDK and CDR2 is SYGVNS. The CDR3 loop reads CASSELSGDGTGELFF. In nucleotides, the CDR3 is TGTGCCAGCAGTGAATTGTCAGGGGATGGGACCGGGGAGCTGTTTTTT.

V and J are TRBV6-5 and TRBJ2-1, with no clear D. In germline, CDR1 is MNHEY, CDR2 SVGAGI. The ends were cut back, 6 bases at V and 6 bases at J, with 12 bases in the middle. This CDR3 has 13 amino acids. The CDR3 DNA is TGTGCCAGCAGCCGCGACCCCGCCAATGAGCAGTTCTTC. Protein sequence: CASSRDPANEQFF.

The table lists this clone with a few counts. The chain employs TRBV5-4 and TRBJ2-7; TRBD1 agrees at 8 bases. The germline CDR1 and CDR2 sequences are SGHNT and YYREEE (reference sequence). This CDR3 is built from 14 residues. Losses at the gene ends were 4 bases for V and 2 bases for J; bases not matched to a gene: 5. CDR3 protein: CASSRTGTTYEQYF. CDR3 sequence (DNA): TGTGCCAGCAGCAGGACAGGGACGACCTACGAGCAGTACTTC.

The sample holds one count of this clone. This chain uses TRBV6-5 with TRBJ1-2; 11 bases line up with TRBD1. The germline V gene encodes CDR1 MNHEY and CDR2 SVGAGI. The V and J ends lost 4 bases and 8 bases, in that order; junction bases with no gene match: 12. The CDR3 is made up of 16 amino acids. CDR3 in DNA: TGTGCCAGCAGTTCTACTCCGGACAGGGGGCTGCGAGGCTACACCTTC. It encodes CASSSTPDRGLRGYTF.

The gene calls are TRBV4-3 and TRBJ1-2; D not resolved. Trimming shortened V by 1 base and J by 4 bases, and 16 bases separated the two germline ends. This CDR3 is 16 amino acids long. Germline V gene data show CDR1 as LGHNA and CDR2 as YSLEER. The CDR3 region has the DNA TGCGCCAGCAGCCAAGGGCGGTCCAGCCAGTCCTATGGCTACACCTTC. Its protein product is CASSQGRSSQSYGYTF.

This chain's CDR3 is CASSRDRASTGELFF. The DNA of the CDR3 is TGTGCCAGCAGTAGAGACAGGGCCAGCACCGGGGAGCTGTTTTTT. The V and J genes are TRBV6-6 and TRBJ2-2; TRBD1 matches 7 bases. J gave up 4 bases and V 5 bases, and 7 bases lay outside the gene matches. The CDR3 contains 15 residues. The V gene's germline CDR1 is MNHNY and CDR2 SVGAGI (reference sequence).

The chain links TRBV4-3 to TRBJ2-2, with D perhaps matching TRBD2 (5 bases). V was pared by 1 base and J by 0 bases, with 9 bases between. CDR1 is LGHNA and CDR2 is YSLEER in the germline V gene. CDR3 length equals 16 residues. In DNA, the CDR3 is TGCGCCAGCAGCCAAGTAAGAGGGACGAACACCGGGGAGCTGTTTTTT. Amino acids: CASSQVRGTNTGELFF.

For this clone: Other DNA sequences in this sample translate to the same CDR3. The rearrangement joins TRBV7-9 to TRBJ2-3; D is unclear. CDR1 is SEHNR and CDR2 is FQNEAQ in the germline V gene (reference sequence). Trimming cost V 3 bases and J 6 bases, with 4 bases left between them. This CDR3 spans 11 amino acids. The CDR3 DNA sequence: TGTGCCAGCAGCTTTAGCGATACGCAGTATTTT. It specifies CASSFSDTQYF.

V is TRBV7-2 and J is TRBJ1-6, with D hard to call. The germline CDR1 and CDR2 sequences are SGHTA and FQGNSA. Trimming took off 5 bases at V and 3 bases at J, with 8 bases between the two ends. CDR3 size: 14 residues. The CDR3 loop is CASSRELYNSPLHF. CDR3 DNA sequence: TGTGCCAGCAGCCGGGAGCTCTATAATTCACCCCTCCACTTT.

The chain joins TRBV7-8 to TRBJ2-7, with 7 bases matching TRBD2. This CDR3 has 14 amino acids. Germline loops: CDR1 SGHVS, CDR2 FQNEAQ. V lost 5 bases and J lost 3; bases outside the gene matches: 7. Here the CDR3 DNA reads TGTGCCAGCAGCCCCTTCGGACTAGACTACGAGCAGTACTTC. Its translation is CASSPFGLDYEQYF.

The chain employs TRBV7-9 and TRBJ2-2; D unresolved. Trimming pared 5 bases from V and 4 bases from J, leaving 14 bases between. This CDR3 is 15 amino acids long. CDR1 is SEHNR and CDR2 is FQNEAQ in the germline V gene (reference sequence). The chain's CDR3 is CASSENDPSTGELFF. Written as DNA, the CDR3 is TGTGCCAGCAGCGAGAACGACCCGAGCACCGGGGAGCTGTTTTTT.

The V call is TRBV9, the J call TRBJ1-2; D remains unclear. The CDR3 spans 17 residues. Germline lookup yields CDR1 SGDLS and CDR2 YYNGEE. With 5 bases removed from V and 8 bases from J, the gap between germline ends came to 28 bases. CDR3 sequence (DNA): TGTGCCAGCAGTGGCCATTTGGCCCTTGAGGGCTCTCAAGGCTACACCTTC. Protein: CASSGHLALEGSQGYTF.

The count of this clone is one. The V and J genes are TRBV5-1 and TRBJ2-7; 7 bases are shared with TRBD1. V shed 5 bases, J shed 2 bases, and the junction held 7 bases outside the gene matches. This CDR3 comprises 14 residues. The germline V gene has CDR1 SGHRS and CDR2 YFSETQ. CDR3 in DNA: TGCGCCAGCAGAGGGGACAGCGCGACCTACGAGCAGTACTTC. Amino acid sequence: CASRGDSATYEQYF.

The chain links TRBV4-1 to TRBJ1-1, with TRBD1 identical over 8 bases. Germline assignment: CDR1 MGHRA and CDR2 YSYEKL. The CDR3 has 20 residues. Trimming took 0 bases from V and 0 from J; bases not matched to a gene: 15. The CDR3 DNA reads as TGCGCCAGCAGCCAAGATGTCCGAATGACAGGGGAATCCTTGAACACTGAAGCTTTCTTT. Its protein product is CASSQDVRMTGESLNTEAFF.

The V call is TRBV18, the J call TRBJ2-1, with D maybe TRBD1 (6 bases). CDR1 and CDR2 (germline): KGHSH, LQKENI. V shed 6 bases and J shed 1 base, with 10 bases lying between them. The CDR3 spans 14 residues. This CDR3 is CASSDRISYNEQFF. CDR3 bases: TGTGCCAGCTCCGACAGGATATCCTACAATGAGCAGTTCTTC.

The chain carries TRBV29-1 and TRBJ1-4, with 11 bases that match TRBD1. From germline, CDR1 is SQVTM and CDR2 ANQGSEA. The CDR3 consists of 15 residues. The ends lost 4 bases at V and 6 bases at J; junction bases unmatched: 7. The CDR3 DNA reads as TGCAGCGTTGGAAGTGCGGGACAGGGGGATGAAAAACTGTTTTTT. Residues: CSVGSAGQGDEKLFF.

The V gene is TRBV11-3, the J gene TRBJ2-3, with D possibly being TRBD1 or TRBD2 (5 bases each). Trimming took 5 bases from V and 0 from J, leaving 15 bases between them. From germline, CDR1 is SGHNT and CDR2 YENEEA. The length of the CDR3 is 16 residues. In DNA, the CDR3 is TGTGCCAGCAGCCCAACATTCGGGGCTAGCACAGATACGCAGTATTTT. This gives the protein CASSPTFGASTDTQYF.

This chain joins TRBV30 and TRBJ1-2; D is unresolved. The CDR3 covers 12 residues. From germline, CDR1 is GTSNPN and CDR2 SVGIG (reference sequence). Trimming took off 0 bases at V and 5 bases at J, with 7 bases between the two ends. CDR3 nucleotide sequence: TGTGCCTGGAGTGTCACTCAGTATGGCTACACCTTC. Amino acids: CAWSVTQYGYTF.

The CDR3 protein is CASSPPLPSTDTQYF. The CDR3 DNA reads TGTGCCAGCTCACCACCTCTCCCCAGCACAGATACGCAGTATTTT. This chain joins TRBV18 and TRBJ2-3; D not certain. V was pared by 0 bases and J by 0 bases, with 7 bases between. The CDR3 has 15 amino acids. Germline-derived CDR1 and CDR2 are KGHSH and LQKENI.

The chain is built from TRBV11-2 and TRBJ1-1; a possible D gene is TRBD1 (6 bases). This CDR3 comprises 15 residues. Germline V gives CDR1 SGHAT, CDR2 FQNNGV. Between the trimmed V and J ends, which lost 5 bases and 3 bases, there was a span of 16 bases. The CDR3 nucleotides are TGTGCCAGCAGCCCTACAGGGAATGAAGACACTGAAGCTTTCTTT. Translating gives CASSPTGNEDTEAFF.

This chain links TRBV30 with TRBJ1-2, with unresolved D. Trimming left V 0 bases short and J 1 base short, with 6 bases between. Germline-derived CDR1 and CDR2 are GTSNPN and SVGIG (reference sequence). The CDR3 is 13 residues long. The CDR3 is CAWSVAVNYGYTF. The DNA for the CDR3 is TGTGCCTGGAGTGTAGCAGTTAACTATGGCTACACCTTC.

The chain combines TRBV7-9 with TRBJ1-5; 8 nucleotides align to TRBD1. The germline CDR1 and CDR2 sequences are SEHNR and FQNEAQ (reference sequence). This CDR3 contains 14 residues. V was pared by 5 bases and J by 7 bases, with 7 bases of the junction left unmatched. Written as DNA, the CDR3 is TGTGCCAGCAGCCGCGGACAGGGAAGACAGCCCCAGCATTTT. Its translation: CASSRGQGRQPQHF.

This clone qualifies as hyperexpanded (1% or more). The chain combines TRBV20-1 with TRBJ1-2; D is undetermined. Germline assignment: CDR1 DFQATT and CDR2 SNEGSKA (reference sequence). Between the trimmed V and J ends, which lost 7 bases and 4 bases, there was a span of 4 bases. CDR3 length equals 9 residues. CDR3 in DNA: TGCAGTGGTCCCTATGGCTACACCTTC. It yields the protein CSGPYGYTF.

This chain links TRBV6-5 with TRBJ1-3; weak D call: TRBD1 (6 bases). With 2 bases removed from V and 1 base from J, the gap between germline ends came to 9 bases. CDR1 is MNHEY, CDR2 SVGAGI, per germline. The CDR3 extends over 15 amino acids. The chain's CDR3 is CASSYQTGSGNTIYF. The CDR3 DNA reads TGTGCCAGCAGTTACCAGACAGGTTCTGGAAACACCATATATTTT.

This clone was seen a single time. This sequence joins TRBV11-3 and TRBJ2-7; D is unclear. V lost 4 bases and J lost 3, with 7 bases in between. Per the germline V gene, CDR1 is SGHNT and CDR2 is YENEEA. The CDR3 sequence is 12 residues long. CDR3 nucleotides: TGTGCCAGCAGCTCCGTCAGCTACGAGCAGTACTTC. Protein sequence: CASSSVSYEQYF. The whole variable domain, remainder taken from reference TRBV11-3 and TRBJ2-7, is EAGVVQSPRYKIIEKKQPVAFWCNPISGHNTLYWYLQNLGQGPELLIRYENEEAVDDSQLPKDRFSAERLKGVDSTLKIQPAELGDSAVYLCASSSVSYEQYFGPGTRLTVT.